Following are 5 T cell receptor beta chains from one sample sequenced in a study of T cell repertoires in cytomegalovirus infection. These TCRs' antigens remain unknown. MiXCR, applied by TCRdb to the reads, yields one record per CDR3 protein. The data contain roughly 990,000 distinct CDR3 sequences, approximately 30% of them singletons. The specimen was cultured CD8+ T cells from PBMCs, collected from culture after CMV antigen stimulation. The receptors shown here come from a human donor in good health (CMV status not recorded). Some clones in this sample may be carry-over from other donors' samples.

This clonotype was detected only a few times. The rearrangement uses TRBV6-2 or TRBV6-3 and TRBJ2-1, with D tentatively TRBD1 (5 bases). Between the trimmed V and J ends, which lost 6 bases and 3 bases, there was a span of 12 bases. Germline CDR1 reads MNHEY; CDR2 reads SVGEGT. The CDR3 has 14 amino acids. In DNA form, the CDR3 reads TGTGCCAGCAGCCGCGAGACAGACTACAATGAGCAGTTCTTC. Protein product: CASSRETDYNEQFF.

DNA for the CDR3: TGTGCCATCACTCCCGGGGGAGCTAACTATGGCTACACCTTC. This gives the protein CAITPGGANYGYTF. This chain joins TRBV10-3 and TRBJ1-2; perhaps TRBD1 as D (5 bases). The CDR3 covers 14 residues. With 7 bases removed from V and 0 bases from J, the gap between germline ends came to 12 bases. Germline V gene data show CDR1 as ENHRY and CDR2 as SYGVKD.

This clonotype was counted between two and nine times. The CDR3 region is CASSFSGGAGYGYTF. The CDR3 DNA follows: TGTGCCAGCAGTTTCTCAGGGGGCGCGGGCTATGGCTACACCTTC. V is TRBV12-3 or TRBV12-4 and J is TRBJ1-2; 8 positions agree with TRBD1. The CDR3 runs to 15 residues. The J segment lost 4 bases and the V segment lost 3 bases, leaving 7 bases of the junction unmatched.

A word on this clonotype: Since the CDR3 does not end with the conserved phenylalanine or tryptophan, this likely comes from a read error. The genes are TRBV11-3 and TRBJ2-1; D tentatively fits TRBD1 or TRBD2 (5 bases each). CDR3 length: 15 amino acids. CDR1 is SGHNT, CDR2 YENEEA, per germline. V was shortened by 4 bases and J by 10 bases, with 20 bases between the two germline ends. CDR3 DNA: TGTGCCAGCAGCTCCCGTATTATGGGGGACCGAGAGCAGTTCTCC. It encodes CASSSRIMGDREQFS.

This clonotype turned up a few times. A read error may account for a junction end that differs from germline. This chain connects TRBV7-6 to TRBJ2-2, with D unresolved. The length of the CDR3 is 14 residues. Germline V lookup: CDR1 SGHVS, CDR2 FNYEAQ. The CDR3 sequence: CASSPKAGAGELFF. The CDR3 coding sequence is TGTGCTAGCAGCCCTAAGGCTGGGGCCGGGGAGCTGTTTTTT.